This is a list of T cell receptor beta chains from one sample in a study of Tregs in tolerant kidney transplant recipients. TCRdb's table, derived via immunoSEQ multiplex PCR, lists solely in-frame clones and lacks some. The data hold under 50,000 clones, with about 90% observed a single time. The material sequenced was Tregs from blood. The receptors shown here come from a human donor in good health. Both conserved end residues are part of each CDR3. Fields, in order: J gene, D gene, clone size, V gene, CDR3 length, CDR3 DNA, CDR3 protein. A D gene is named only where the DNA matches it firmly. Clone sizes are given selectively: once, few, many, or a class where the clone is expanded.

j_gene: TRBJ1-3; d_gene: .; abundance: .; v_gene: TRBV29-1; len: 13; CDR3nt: TGCAGCACCACCCGACAGGCCGGAAACACCATATATTTT; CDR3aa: CSTTRQAGNTIYF
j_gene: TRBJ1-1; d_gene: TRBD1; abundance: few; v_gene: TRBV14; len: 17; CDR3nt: TGTGCCAGCAGCCAAGAAGGTTCCAGGGGGCGGGGATCTGAAGCTTTCTTT; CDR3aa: CASSQEGSRGRGSEAFF
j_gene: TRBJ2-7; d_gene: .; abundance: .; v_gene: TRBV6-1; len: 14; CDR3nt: TGTGCCAGCGCCCGGGACTGGGGTTCGTCAGAGCAGTACTTC; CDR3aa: CASARDWGSSEQYF
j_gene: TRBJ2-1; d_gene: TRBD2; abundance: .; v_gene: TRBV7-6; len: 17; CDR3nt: TGTGCCAGCAGCTTACGTCTAGCGGGGGGGGACTACAATGAGCAGTTCTTC; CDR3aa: CASSLRLAGGDYNEQFF
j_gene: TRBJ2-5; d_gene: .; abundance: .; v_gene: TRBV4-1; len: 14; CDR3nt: TGCGCCAGCAGCCAACTCCCAGGGACAGAGACCCAGTACTTC; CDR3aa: CASSQLPGTETQYF
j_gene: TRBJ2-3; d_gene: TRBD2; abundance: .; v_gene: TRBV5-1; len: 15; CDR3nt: TGCGCCAGCAGCTTTAGCGGGGGGGGCACAGATACGCAGTATTTT; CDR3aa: CASSFSGGGTDTQYF
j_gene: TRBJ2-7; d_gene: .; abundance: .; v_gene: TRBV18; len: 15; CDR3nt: TGTGCCAGCTCACGGGAAAGAAGTCACTACTACGAGCAGTACTTC; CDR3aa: CASSRERSHYYEQYF
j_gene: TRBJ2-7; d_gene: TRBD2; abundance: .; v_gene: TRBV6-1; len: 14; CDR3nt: TGTGCCAGCAGTGTGACTAGCGGGATCTACGAGCAGTACTTC; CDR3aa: CASSVTSGIYEQYF
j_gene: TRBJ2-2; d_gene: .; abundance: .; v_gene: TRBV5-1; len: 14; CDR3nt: TGCGCCAGCAGCTTAAGTCCAACCCCCGGGGAGCTGTTTTTT; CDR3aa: CASSLSPTPGELFF
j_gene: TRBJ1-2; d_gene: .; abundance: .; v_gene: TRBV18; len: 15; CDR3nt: TGTGCCAGCTCACCACCCGGGGGCCCTAACTATGGCTACACCTTC; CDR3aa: CASSPPGGPNYGYTF
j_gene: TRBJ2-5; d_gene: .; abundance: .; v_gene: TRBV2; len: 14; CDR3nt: TGTGCCAGCAGTGAGGTGGCAGGCGGGGAGACCCAGTACTTC; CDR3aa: CASSEVAGGETQYF
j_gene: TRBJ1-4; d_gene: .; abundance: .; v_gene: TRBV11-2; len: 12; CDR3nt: TGTGCCAGCAGCCCCGTCCCTGAAAAACTGTTTTTT; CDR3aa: CASSPVPEKLFF
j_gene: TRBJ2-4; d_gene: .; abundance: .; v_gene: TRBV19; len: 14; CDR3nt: TGTGCCAGTAGTCTCTGGGGGACCAAAAACATTCAGTACTTC; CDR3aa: CASSLWGTKNIQYF
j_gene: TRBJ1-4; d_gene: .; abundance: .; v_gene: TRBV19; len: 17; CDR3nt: TGTGCCAGTAGTATAAGTAGGACCGGTCGGTCAGCTGAAAAACTGTTTTTT; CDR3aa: CASSISRTGRSAEKLFF
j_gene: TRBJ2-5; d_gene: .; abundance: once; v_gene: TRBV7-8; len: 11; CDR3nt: TGTGCCAGCAGCCCCGGGGAGACCCAGTACTTC; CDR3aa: CASSPGETQYF
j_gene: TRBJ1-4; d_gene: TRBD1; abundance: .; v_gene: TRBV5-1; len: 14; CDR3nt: TGCGCCAGCAGCCCAAGGACAGGGGATGAAAAACTGTTTTTT; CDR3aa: CASSPRTGDEKLFF
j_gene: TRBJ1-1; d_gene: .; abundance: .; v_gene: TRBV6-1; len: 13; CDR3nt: TGTGCCAGCAGTGAATACCCCTACCCTGAAGCTTTCTTT; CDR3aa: CASSEYPYPEAFF
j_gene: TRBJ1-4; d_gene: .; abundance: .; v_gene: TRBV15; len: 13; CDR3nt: TGTGCCACCAGCAGAGACCTTAATGAAAAACTGTTTTTT; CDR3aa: CATSRDLNEKLFF
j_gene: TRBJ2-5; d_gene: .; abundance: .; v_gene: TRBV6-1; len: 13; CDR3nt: TGTGCCAGCATTAGGGCCCTCCAAGAGACCCAGTACTTC; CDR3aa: CASIRALQETQYF
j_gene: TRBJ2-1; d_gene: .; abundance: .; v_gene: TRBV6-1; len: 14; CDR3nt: TGTGCCAGCAGGGCCGGGAGCTCCTACAATGAGCAGTTCTTC; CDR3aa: CASRAGSSYNEQFF
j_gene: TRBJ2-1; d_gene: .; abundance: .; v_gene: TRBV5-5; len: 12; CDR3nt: TGTGCCAGCAGCGCTAGCATGGGTGAGCAGTTCTTC; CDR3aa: CASSASMGEQFF
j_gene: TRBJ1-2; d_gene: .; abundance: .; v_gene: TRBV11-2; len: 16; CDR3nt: TGTGCCAGCAGCAGCCGTGCCCCGGGGCGCAGGTCTGGCTACACCTTC; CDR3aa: CASSSRAPGRRSGYTF
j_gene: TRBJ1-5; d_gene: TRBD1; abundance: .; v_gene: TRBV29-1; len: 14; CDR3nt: TGCAGCGTTGGTTCAGGGGGAGGGAATCAGCCCCAGCATTTT; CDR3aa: CSVGSGGGNQPQHF
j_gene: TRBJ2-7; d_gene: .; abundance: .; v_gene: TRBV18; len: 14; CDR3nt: TGTGCCAGCTCATCCGGACAAGGGAGGAACGAGCAGTACTTC; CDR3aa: CASSSGQGRNEQYF
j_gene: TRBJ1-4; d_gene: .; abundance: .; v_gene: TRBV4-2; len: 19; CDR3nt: TGTGCCAGCAGCCAAGATGAAGGTGGAAGGATAGGAACTAATGAAAAACTGTTTTTT; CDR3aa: CASSQDEGGRIGTNEKLFF
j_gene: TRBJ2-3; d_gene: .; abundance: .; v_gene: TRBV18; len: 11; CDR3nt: TGTGCCAGCTCTGGTGGGACTGTTGCTTCTTTT; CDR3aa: CASSGGTVASF
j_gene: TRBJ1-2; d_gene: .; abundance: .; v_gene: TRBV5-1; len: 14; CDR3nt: TGCGCCAGCAGCACCCGGGCAGGGAACTATGGCTACACCTTC; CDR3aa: CASSTRAGNYGYTF
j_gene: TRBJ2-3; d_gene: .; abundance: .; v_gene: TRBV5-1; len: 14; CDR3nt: TGCGCCAGCAGCTTGGAACTGGCGGGAGATACGCAGTATTTT; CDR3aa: CASSLELAGDTQYF
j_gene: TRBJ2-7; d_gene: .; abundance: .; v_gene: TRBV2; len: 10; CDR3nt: TGTGCCAGCAGCACCTACGAGCAGTACTTC; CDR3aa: CASSTYEQYF
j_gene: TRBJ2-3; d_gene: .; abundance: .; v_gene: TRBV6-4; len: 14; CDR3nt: TGTGCCAGCAGTGTACTCCCGGGGACAGATACGCAGTATTTT; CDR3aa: CASSVLPGTDTQYF
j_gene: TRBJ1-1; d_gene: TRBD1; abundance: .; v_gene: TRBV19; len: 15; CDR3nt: TGTGCCAGTAGTAGAGGACAGGGTAGTGGGACTGAAGCTTTCTTT; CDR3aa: CASSRGQGSGTEAFF
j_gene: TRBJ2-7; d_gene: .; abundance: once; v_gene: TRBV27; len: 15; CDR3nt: TGTGCCACCAGTTCCTTCGGGGTAGGGAAAAGCGAGCAGTACTTC; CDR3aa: CATSSFGVGKSEQYF
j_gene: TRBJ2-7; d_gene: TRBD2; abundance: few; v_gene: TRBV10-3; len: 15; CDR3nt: TGTGCCATCAGCCCCGGGACTAGCGTGTCCTACGAGCAGTACTTC; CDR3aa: CAISPGTSVSYEQYF